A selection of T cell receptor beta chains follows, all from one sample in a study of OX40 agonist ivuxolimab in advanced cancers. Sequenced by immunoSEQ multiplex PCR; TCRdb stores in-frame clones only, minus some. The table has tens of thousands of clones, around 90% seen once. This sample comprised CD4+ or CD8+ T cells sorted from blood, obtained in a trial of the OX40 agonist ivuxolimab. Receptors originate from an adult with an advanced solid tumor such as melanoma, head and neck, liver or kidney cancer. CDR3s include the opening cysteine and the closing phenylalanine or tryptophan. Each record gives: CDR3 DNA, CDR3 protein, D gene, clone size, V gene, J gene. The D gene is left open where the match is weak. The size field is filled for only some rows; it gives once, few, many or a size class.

CDR3 DNA: TGTGCCAGCAGTGTTAATAGGGAGGGTGCAACTAATGAAAAACTGTTTTTT
CDR3 protein: CASSVNREGATNEKLFF
D gene: NA
clone size: NA
V gene: TRBV2
J gene: TRBJ1-4

CDR3 DNA: TGTGCCAGCAGTTACAGGGGCAGCTCTGGGGCCAACGTCCTGACTTTC
CDR3 protein: CASSYRGSSGANVLTF
D gene: NA
clone size: NA
V gene: TRBV6-5
J gene: TRBJ2-6

CDR3 DNA: TGTGCCAGCAGCTTGGCTGGGCGGGCCTCTGGAAACACCATATATTTT
CDR3 protein: CASSLAGRASGNTIYF
D gene: NA
clone size: NA
V gene: TRBV5-8
J gene: TRBJ1-3

CDR3 DNA: TGTGCCAGCAGGCTACAGGGCCGGCAGCCCCAGCATTTT
CDR3 protein: CASRLQGRQPQHF
D gene: NA
clone size: NA
V gene: TRBV2
J gene: TRBJ1-5

CDR3 DNA: TGTGCCAGCAGCCCTACCGTGGGGGATAGGTCTGGAAACACCATATATTTT
CDR3 protein: CASSPTVGDRSGNTIYF
D gene: NA
clone size: NA
V gene: TRBV5-4
J gene: TRBJ1-3

CDR3 DNA: TGTGCCAGCAGTGAAGGGCTTAGGACAGGCTCCTACAATGAGCAGTTCTTC
CDR3 protein: CASSEGLRTGSYNEQFF
D gene: TRBD1
clone size: NA
V gene: TRBV2
J gene: TRBJ2-1

CDR3 DNA: TGTGCCAGCAGCCCCAGGCCGGGGATCCTTTTGAATGAGCAGTTCTTC
CDR3 protein: CASSPRPGILLNEQFF
D gene: NA
clone size: NA
V gene: TRBV5-6
J gene: TRBJ2-1

CDR3 DNA: TGTGCCAGCTCACCAGGGTTGCAGGAGACCCAGTACTTC
CDR3 protein: CASSPGLQETQYF
D gene: NA
clone size: NA
V gene: TRBV18
J gene: TRBJ2-5

CDR3 DNA: TGTGCCAGCAGCTTGGGGGTACCACAGGATTCACCCCTCCACTTT
CDR3 protein: CASSLGVPQDSPLHF
D gene: NA
clone size: NA
V gene: TRBV7-9
J gene: TRBJ1-6

CDR3 DNA: TGTGCCAGCAGTTCCGCGGGACTAGCCGCCTACGAGCAGTACTTC
CDR3 protein: CASSSAGLAAYEQYF
D gene: TRBD2
clone size: NA
V gene: TRBV28
J gene: TRBJ2-7

CDR3 DNA: TGTGCCAGCTCGGCTAGCGGATCCTACAATGAGCAGTTCTTC
CDR3 protein: CASSASGSYNEQFF
D gene: TRBD2
clone size: NA
V gene: TRBV18
J gene: TRBJ2-1

CDR3 DNA: TGTGCCATCAGTGATGGGGTCCTCTACAATGAGCAGTTCTTC
CDR3 protein: CAISDGVLYNEQFF
D gene: NA
clone size: NA
V gene: TRBV10-3
J gene: TRBJ2-1

CDR3 DNA: TGTGCCAGCAATAAGGGACACCTTAATTTCTACGAGCAGTACTTC
CDR3 protein: CASNKGHLNFYEQYF
D gene: NA
clone size: once
V gene: TRBV6-6
J gene: TRBJ2-7

CDR3 DNA: TGTGCCACCAGCAGAGACTGGGTTACTAATGAAAAACTGTTTTTT
CDR3 protein: CATSRDWVTNEKLFF
D gene: NA
clone size: NA
V gene: TRBV15
J gene: TRBJ1-4

CDR3 DNA: TGTGCCAGCAGGGAGACAAGGGATACGCAGTATTTT
CDR3 protein: CASRETRDTQYF
D gene: NA
clone size: NA
V gene: TRBV2
J gene: TRBJ2-3

CDR3 DNA: TGTGCCAGCAGCTTAGTCTCGACAGTCACCGGGGAGCTGTTTTTT
CDR3 protein: CASSLVSTVTGELFF
D gene: NA
clone size: NA
V gene: TRBV11-1
J gene: TRBJ2-2